This T cell receptor beta chain was observed in a study of B cell selection in AIRE deficiency. Study results and caveats: Only TCRbeta was sequenced; more than 35% of shared healthy Treg sequences appeared in Tconv. Shorter CDR3s marked shared Treg sequences, biased toward few non-templated insertions. Of 3,500 to 4,000 shared Treg TCRbeta sequences, roughly 34% were healthy-donor-only and around 9.5% patient-only.

Remarks on this clone: Its target is unknown.

The data were produced by immunoSEQ multiplex PCR, yet TCRdb's version contains in-frame clones alone and is incomplete. The sample yields about 25,000 clones, approximately 96% seen once. The sorted conventional CD4 T cells were gated as CD4+CD127+. Unrelated healthy donors provided the controls. The sequence was obtained from a human donor in good health. Sequencing was done on a sample of CD4+CD127+ conventional T cells sorted from PBMCs.

DNA of the CDR3: TGCAGCGTTGCCGAGAGCAATCAGCCCCAGCATTTT. This gives the protein CSVAESNQPQHF. The genes are TRBV29-1 and TRBJ1-5; unclear D gene. Germline CDR1 is SQVTM and CDR2 is ANQGSEA. V was pared by 4 bases and J by 1 base, with 5 bases between. This CDR3 has 12 residues. Full variable domain (outside the CDR3, taken from reference TRBV29-1 and TRBJ1-5): SAVISQKPSRDICQRGTSLTIQCQVDSQVTMMFWYRQQPGQSLTLIATANQGSEATYESGFVIDKFPISRPNLTFSTLTVSNMSPEDSSIYLCSVAESNQPQHFGDGTRLSIL.